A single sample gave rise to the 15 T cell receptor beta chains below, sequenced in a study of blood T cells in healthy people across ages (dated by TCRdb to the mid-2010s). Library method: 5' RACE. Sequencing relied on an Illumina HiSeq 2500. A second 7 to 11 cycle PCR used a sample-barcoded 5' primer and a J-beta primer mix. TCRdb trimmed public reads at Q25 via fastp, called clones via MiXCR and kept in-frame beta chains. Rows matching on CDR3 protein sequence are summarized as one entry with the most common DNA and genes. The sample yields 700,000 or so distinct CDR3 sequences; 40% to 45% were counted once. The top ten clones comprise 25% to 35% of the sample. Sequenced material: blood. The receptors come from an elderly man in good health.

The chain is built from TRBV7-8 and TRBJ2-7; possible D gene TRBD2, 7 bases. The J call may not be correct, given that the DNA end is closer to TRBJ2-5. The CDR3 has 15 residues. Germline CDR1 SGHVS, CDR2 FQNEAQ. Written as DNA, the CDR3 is TGTGCCAGCAGCCACGGCGGGGGCTTGCAAGAGACCCAGTACTTC. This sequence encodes CASSHGGGLQETQYF.

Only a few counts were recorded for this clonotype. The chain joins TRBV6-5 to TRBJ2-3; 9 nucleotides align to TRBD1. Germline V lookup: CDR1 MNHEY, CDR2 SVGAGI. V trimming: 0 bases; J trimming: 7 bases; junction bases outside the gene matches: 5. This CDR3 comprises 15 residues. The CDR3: CASSYSNRGRNTQYF. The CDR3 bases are TGTGCCAGCAGTTACTCGAACAGGGGGCGGAATACGCAGTATTTT.

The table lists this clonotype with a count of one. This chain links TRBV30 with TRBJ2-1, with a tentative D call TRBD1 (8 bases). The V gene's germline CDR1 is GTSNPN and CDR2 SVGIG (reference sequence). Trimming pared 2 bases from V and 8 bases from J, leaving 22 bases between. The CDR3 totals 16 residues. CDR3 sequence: CAWSTGRAGGSDEQFF. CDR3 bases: TGTGCCTGGAGTACAGGGAGGGCAGGGGGCTCCGATGAGCAGTTCTTC.

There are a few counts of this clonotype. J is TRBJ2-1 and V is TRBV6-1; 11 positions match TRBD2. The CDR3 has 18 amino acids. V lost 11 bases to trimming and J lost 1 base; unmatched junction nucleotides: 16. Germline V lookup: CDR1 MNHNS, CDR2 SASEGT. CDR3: CAGGETSGGPGSYNEQFF. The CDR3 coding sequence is TGTGCCGGCGGGGAAACTAGCGGGGGCCCAGGGTCCTACAATGAGCAGTTCTTC.

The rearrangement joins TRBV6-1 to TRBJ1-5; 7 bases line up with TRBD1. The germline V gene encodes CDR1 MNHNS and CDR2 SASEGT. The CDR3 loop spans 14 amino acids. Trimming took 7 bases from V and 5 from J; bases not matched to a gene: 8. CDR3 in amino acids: CASNRDRAYQPQHF. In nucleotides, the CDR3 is TGTGCCAGCAACCGCGACAGGGCCTATCAGCCCCAGCATTTT.

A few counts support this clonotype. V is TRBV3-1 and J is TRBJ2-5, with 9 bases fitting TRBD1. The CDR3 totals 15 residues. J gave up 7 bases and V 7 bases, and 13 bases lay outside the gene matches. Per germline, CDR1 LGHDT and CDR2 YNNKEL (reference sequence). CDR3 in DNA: TGTGCCAGCAACCCGCCGGGACAGGGAATTGCGACCCAGTACTTC. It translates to CASNPPGQGIATQYF.

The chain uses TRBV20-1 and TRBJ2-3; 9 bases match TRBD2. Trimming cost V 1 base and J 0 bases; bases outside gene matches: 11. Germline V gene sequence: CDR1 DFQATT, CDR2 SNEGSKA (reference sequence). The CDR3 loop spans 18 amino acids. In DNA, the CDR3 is TGCAGTGCTAGAGTGGGCGGGAGGGGGATGACTAGCACAGATACGCAGTATTTT. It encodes CSARVGGRGMTSTDTQYF.

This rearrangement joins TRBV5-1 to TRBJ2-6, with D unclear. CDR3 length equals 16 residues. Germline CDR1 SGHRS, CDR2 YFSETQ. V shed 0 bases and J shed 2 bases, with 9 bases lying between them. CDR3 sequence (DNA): TGCGCCAGCAGCTTGGCCAGCGATACTGGGGCCAACGTCCTGACTTTC. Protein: CASSLASDTGANVLTF.

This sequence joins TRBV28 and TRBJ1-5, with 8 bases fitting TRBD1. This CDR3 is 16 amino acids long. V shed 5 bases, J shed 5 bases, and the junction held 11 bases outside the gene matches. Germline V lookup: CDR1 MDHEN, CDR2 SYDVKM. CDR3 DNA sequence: TGTGCCAGCAGTCCCGTACGAGGACAGGGTCATCAGCCCCAGCATTTT. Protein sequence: CASSPVRGQGHQPQHF.

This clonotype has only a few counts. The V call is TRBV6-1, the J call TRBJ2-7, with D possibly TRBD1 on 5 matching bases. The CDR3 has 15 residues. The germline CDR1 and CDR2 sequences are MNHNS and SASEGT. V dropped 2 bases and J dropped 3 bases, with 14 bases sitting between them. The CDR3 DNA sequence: TGTGCCAGCAGTGAAAGCCCCCAGGGCGACTACGAGCAGTACTTC. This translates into CASSESPQGDYEQYF.

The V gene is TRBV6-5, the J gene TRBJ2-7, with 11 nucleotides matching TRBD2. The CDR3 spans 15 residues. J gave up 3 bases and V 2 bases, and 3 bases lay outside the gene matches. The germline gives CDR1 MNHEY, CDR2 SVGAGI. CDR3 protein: CASSYALAGGYEQYF. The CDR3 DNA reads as TGTGCCAGCAGTTACGCCCTAGCGGGAGGCTACGAGCAGTACTTC.

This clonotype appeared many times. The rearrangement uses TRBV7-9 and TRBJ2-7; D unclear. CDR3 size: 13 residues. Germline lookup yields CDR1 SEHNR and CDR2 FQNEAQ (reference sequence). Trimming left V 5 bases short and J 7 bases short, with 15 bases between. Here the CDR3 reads CASSIVGYEEQYF. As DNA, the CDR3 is TGTGCCAGCAGCATTGTGGGGTACGAAGAGCAGTACTTC.

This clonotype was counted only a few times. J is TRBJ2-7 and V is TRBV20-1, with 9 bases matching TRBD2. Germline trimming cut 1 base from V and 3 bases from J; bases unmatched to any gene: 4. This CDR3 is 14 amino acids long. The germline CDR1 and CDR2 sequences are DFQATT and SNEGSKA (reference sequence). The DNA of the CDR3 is TGCAGTGCTAGAGCGATAGCGGGAGTCTACGAGCAGTACTTC. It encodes CSARAIAGVYEQYF.

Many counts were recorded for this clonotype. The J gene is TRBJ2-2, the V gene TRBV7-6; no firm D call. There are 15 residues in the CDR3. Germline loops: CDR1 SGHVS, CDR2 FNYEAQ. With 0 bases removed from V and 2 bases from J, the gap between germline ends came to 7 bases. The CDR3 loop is CASSLARGNTGELFF. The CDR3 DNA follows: TGTGCCAGCAGCTTAGCTCGCGGTAACACCGGGGAGCTGTTTTTT.

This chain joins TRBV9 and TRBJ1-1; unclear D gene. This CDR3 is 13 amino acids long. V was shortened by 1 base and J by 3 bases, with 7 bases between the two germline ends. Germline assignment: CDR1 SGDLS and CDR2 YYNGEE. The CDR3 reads CASSVQDYTEAFF. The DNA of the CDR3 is TGTGCCAGCAGCGTACAGGATTACACTGAAGCTTTCTTT.